The clone carrying this T cell receptor beta chain appeared many times. The CDR3 is 15 amino acids. CDR1 and CDR2 (germline): SNHLY, FYNNEI. Trimming at V came to 7 bases and at J to 4 bases, leaving 8 bases not matched to a gene. The data derive from a study of neurological immune-mediated disorders. TCRdb reprocessed the 5' RACE reads with MiXCR, giving one entry per CDR3 protein. The table includes around 52,000 distinct CDR3 sequences, approximately 5.8% detected once. The chain joins TRBV2 to TRBJ1-5; 9 bases are a match to TRBD1. What was sequenced was CD4+ T cells from blood. The origin of this receptor is a woman between 18 and 29 years old with multiple sclerosis. CDR3 region: CASTAGDRANQPQHF. The DNA of the CDR3 is TGTGCCAGCACCGCGGGGGACAGGGCGAATCAGCCCCAGCATTTT.